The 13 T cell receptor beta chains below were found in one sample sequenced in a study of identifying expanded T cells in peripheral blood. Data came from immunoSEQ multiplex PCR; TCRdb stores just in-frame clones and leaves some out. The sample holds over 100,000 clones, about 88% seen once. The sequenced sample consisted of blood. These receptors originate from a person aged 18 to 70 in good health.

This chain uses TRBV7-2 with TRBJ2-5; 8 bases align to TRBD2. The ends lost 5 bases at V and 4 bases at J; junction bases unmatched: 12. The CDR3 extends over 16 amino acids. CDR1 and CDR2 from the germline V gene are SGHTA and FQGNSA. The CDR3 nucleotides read TGTGCCAGCAGCCAAGACATGAGCGGGGGAGGAGAGACCCAGTACTTC. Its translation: CASSQDMSGGGETQYF.

CDR3 DNA: TGTGCCAGCAGTTACTCGAGGGGACAGGGGAAAGAGACCCAGTACTTC. Its protein product is CASSYSRGQGKETQYF. The rearrangement uses TRBV6-5 and TRBJ2-5, with 10 bases lining up with TRBD1. Germline lookup yields CDR1 MNHEY and CDR2 SVGAGI. J gave up 3 bases and V 0 bases, and 4 bases lay outside the gene matches. This CDR3 spans 16 amino acids.

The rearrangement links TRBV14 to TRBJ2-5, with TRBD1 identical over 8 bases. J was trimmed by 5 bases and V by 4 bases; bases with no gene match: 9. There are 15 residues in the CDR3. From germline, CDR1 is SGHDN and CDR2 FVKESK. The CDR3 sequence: CASSPGQGGMETQYF. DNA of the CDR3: TGTGCCAGCAGCCCCGGACAGGGCGGAATGGAGACCCAGTACTTC.

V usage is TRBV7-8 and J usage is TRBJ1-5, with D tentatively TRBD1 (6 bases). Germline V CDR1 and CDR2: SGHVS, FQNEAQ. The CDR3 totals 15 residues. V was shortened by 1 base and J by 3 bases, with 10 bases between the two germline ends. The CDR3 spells CASSLGGHDNQPQHF. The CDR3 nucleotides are TGTGCCAGCAGCTTAGGGGGACATGACAATCAGCCCCAGCATTTT.

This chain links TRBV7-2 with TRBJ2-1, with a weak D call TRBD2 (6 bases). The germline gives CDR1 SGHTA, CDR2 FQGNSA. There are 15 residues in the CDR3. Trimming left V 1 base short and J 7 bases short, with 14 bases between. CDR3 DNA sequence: TGTGCCAGCAGCTTAGGCGGGGCGTCCTTGAATGAGCAGTTCTTC. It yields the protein CASSLGGASLNEQFF.

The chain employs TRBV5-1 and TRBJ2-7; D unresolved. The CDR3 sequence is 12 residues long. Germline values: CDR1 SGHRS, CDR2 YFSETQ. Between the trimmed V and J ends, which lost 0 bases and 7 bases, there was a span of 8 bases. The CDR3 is CASSLVEREQYF. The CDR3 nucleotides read TGCGCCAGCAGCTTGGTTGAACGTGAGCAGTACTTC.

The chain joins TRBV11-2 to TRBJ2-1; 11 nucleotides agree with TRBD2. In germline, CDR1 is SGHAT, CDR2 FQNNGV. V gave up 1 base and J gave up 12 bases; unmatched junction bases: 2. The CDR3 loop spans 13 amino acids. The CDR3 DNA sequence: TGTGCCAGCAGCTTAGTACTAGCGGGGGTGCAGTTCTTC. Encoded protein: CASSLVLAGVQFF.

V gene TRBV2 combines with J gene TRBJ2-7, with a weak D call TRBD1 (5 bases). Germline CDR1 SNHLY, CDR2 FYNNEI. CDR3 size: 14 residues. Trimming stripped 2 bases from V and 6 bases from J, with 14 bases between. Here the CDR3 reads CASSEREGAAEQYF. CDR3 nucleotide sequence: TGTGCCAGCAGTGAAAGGGAAGGGGCGGCCGAGCAGTACTTC. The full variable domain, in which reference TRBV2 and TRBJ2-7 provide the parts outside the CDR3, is EPEVTQTPSHQVTQMGQEVILRCVPISNHLYFYWYRQILGQKVEFLVSFYNNEISEKSEIFDDQFSVERPDGSNFTLKIRSTKLEDSAMYFCASSEREGAAEQYFGPGTRLTVT.

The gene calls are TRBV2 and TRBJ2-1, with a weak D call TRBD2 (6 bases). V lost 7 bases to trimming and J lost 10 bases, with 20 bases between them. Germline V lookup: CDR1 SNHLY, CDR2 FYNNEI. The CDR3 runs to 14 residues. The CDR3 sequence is CASIQFLEGGEQFF. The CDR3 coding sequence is TGTGCCAGCATACAGTTTTTGGAGGGCGGGGAGCAGTTCTTC.

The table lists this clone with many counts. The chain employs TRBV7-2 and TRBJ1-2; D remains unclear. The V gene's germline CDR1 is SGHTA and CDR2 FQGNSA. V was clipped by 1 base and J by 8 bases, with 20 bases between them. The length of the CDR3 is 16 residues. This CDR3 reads CASSLEPGSGPRGYTF. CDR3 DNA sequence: TGTGCCAGCAGCTTAGAACCTGGGAGCGGACCTAGGGGCTACACCTTC.

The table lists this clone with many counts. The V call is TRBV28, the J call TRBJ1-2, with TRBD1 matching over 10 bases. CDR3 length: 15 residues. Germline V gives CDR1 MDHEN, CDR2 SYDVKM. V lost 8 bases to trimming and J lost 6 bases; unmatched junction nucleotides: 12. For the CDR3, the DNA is TGTGCCAGCGGGACAGGGGAACGGCGGATGGATGGCTACACCTTC. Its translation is CASGTGERRMDGYTF.

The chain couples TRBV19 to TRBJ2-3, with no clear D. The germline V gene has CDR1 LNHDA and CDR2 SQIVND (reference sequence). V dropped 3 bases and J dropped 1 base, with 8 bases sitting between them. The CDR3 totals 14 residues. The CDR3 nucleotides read TGTGCCAGTAGTATCGCGCAGGGCACAGATACGCAGTATTTT. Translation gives CASSIAQGTDTQYF.

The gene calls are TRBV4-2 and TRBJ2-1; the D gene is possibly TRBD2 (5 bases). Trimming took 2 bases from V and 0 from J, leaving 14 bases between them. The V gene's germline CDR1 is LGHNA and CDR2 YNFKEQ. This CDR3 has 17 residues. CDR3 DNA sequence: TGTGCCAGCAGCCAAACCCACCAAGGGAGCTCCTACAATGAGCAGTTCTTC. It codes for CASSQTHQGSSYNEQFF.